These T cell receptor beta chains were read from a single sample in a study of blood T cell repertoires in COVID-19. The table came from immunoSEQ multiplex PCR; TCRdb's copy has only in-frame clones and leaves some out. Among around 250,000 clones listed, under 85% were seen once. The sequencing input was peripheral blood. All receptors derive from a man aged 25-45 years who had recovered from COVID-19. Both conserved end residues are part of each CDR3. The D gene is left open where the match is weak. Part of the rows lack a size; the others show once, few, many or a class for expanded clones.

>14|TRBV6-5|-|-|TRBJ2-3
TGTGCCAGCAGTTACTCCGAGGGTAAAGATACGCAGTATTTT
CASSYSEGKDTQYF
>13|TRBV29-1|-|-|TRBJ2-3
TGCAGCGCTCTATACAGTTCAACAGATACGCAGTATTTT
CSALYSSTDTQYF
>14|TRBV28|-|TRBD1|TRBJ1-4
TGTGCCAGCAGGGGACAGGGAAGGACTGAAAAACTGTTTTTT
CASRGQGRTEKLFF
>14|TRBV19|-|TRBD2|TRBJ2-1
TGTGCCAGTAGTGGGCTAGCGGGGGGGCAGGGGGCGTTCTTC
CASSGLAGGQGAFF
>15|TRBV9|-|TRBD2|TRBJ2-3
TGTGCCAGCGACAAGGGAGGGACTAGAACAGATACGCAGTATTTT
CASDKGGTRTDTQYF
>16|TRBV7-2|once|TRBD2|TRBJ2-3
TGTGCCAGCAGCTTAGAACGCGGGGGAGACACAGATACGCAGTATTTT
CASSLERGGDTDTQYF
>13|TRBV14|-|-|TRBJ2-1
TGTGCCAGCAGCCACCCCGGGGAAAATGAGCAGTTCTTC
CASSHPGENEQFF
>17|TRBV7-3|-|-|TRBJ1-4
TGTGCCAGCAGCTTAAGTACGGGAGGGTCGGCTAATGAAAAACTGTTTTTT
CASSLSTGGSANEKLFF
>14|TRBV6-5|few|TRBD1|TRBJ1-5
TGTGCCACCCGGGGGACAGGGCATAATCAGCCCCAGCATTTT
CATRGTGHNQPQHF
>12|TRBV5-4|-|-|TRBJ2-3
TGTGCCAGCAGACAAAGCGGAGATACGCAGTATTTT
CASRQSGDTQYF
>16|TRBV5-6|once|TRBD2|TRBJ2-1
TGTGCCAGCAGCGCTCGGGGTAGCGGGGGGTACAATGAGCAGTTCTTC
CASSARGSGGYNEQFF
>18|TRBV19|-|TRBD2|TRBJ2-2
TGTGCCAGTAGTATGTCGGTAGCGGGGGGCCTAAACACCGGGGAGCTGTTTTTT
CASSMSVAGGLNTGELFF
>13|TRBV10-3|few|-|TRBJ2-3
TGTGCCATCAGTGATGCCAGAACAGATACGCAGTATTTT
CAISDARTDTQYF
>13|TRBV29-1|-|-|TRBJ2-1
TGCAGCGTTGAACAACAGGGATACAATGAGCAGTTCTTC
CSVEQQGYNEQFF
>15|TRBV7-9|-|TRBD1|TRBJ2-5
TGTGCCAGCATCCAGACAGGGGGCTGGAGAGAGACCCAGTACTTC
CASIQTGGWRETQYF
>14|TRBV9|-|-|TRBJ1-6
TGTGCCAGCAGCCCAGGCGGGGTGAATTCACCCCTCCACTTT
CASSPGGVNSPLHF
>17|TRBV7-6|-|-|TRBJ2-6
TGTGCCAGCAGCTTAGACCCGGCAGGGGCAGGGGCCAACGTCCTGACTTTC
CASSLDPAGAGANVLTF
>12|TRBV5-4|few|-|TRBJ2-5
TGTGCCACTCAGGGTGCCCAAGAGACCCAGTACTTC
CATQGAQETQYF
>13|TRBV18|-|-|TRBJ2-3
TGTGCCAGCTCACCAACTCGGGAAAATACGCAGTATTTT
CASSPTRENTQYF
>13|TRBV6-5|-|TRBD2|TRBJ2-1
TGTGCCAGCGGGACTAGCTCCTACAATGAGCAGTTCTTC
CASGTSSYNEQFF
>15|TRBV18|-|TRBD1|TRBJ1-1
TGTGCCAGCTCACCCTTCCAGGGGGCCGACACTGAAGCTTTCTTT
CASSPFQGADTEAFF
>15|TRBV6-2/TRBV6-3|few|-|TRBJ2-5
TGTGCCAGCAGTTCCTATCTGACATCCCAAGAGACCCAGTACTTC
CASSSYLTSQETQYF
>13|TRBV28|-|TRBD1|TRBJ1-1
TGTGCCAGCGTCAGGGGGACTAACACTGAAGCTTTCTTT
CASVRGTNTEAFF
>13|TRBV15|-|TRBD2|TRBJ2-5
TGTGCCACCTCCGCGGGGGGGCGAGAGACCCAGTACTTC
CATSAGGRETQYF
>16|TRBV5-8|-|TRBD2|TRBJ2-1
TGTGCCAGCAGGACCCGTACAACTAGCGGTTACAATGAGCAGTTCTTC
CASRTRTTSGYNEQFF
>15|TRBV3-1/TRBV3-2|few|-|TRBJ2-1
TGTGCCAGCAGCCACGAACGGTTAGGTCAGGATGAGCAGTTCTTC
CASSHERLGQDEQFF
>14|TRBV6-5|-|-|TRBJ2-5
TGTGCCAGCAGCCTCGGACAGCCCCGAGAGACCCAGTACTTC
CASSLGQPRETQYF
>16|TRBV3-1/TRBV3-2|few|TRBD1|TRBJ1-6
TGTGCCAGCAGCCAAGCCGGGACAGGGGGTAATTCACCCCTCCACTTT
CASSQAGTGGNSPLHF
>16|TRBV7-8|-|TRBD1|TRBJ2-1
TGTGCCAGCAGCTTAGCACCGACAGGGGGGAACAATGAGCAGTTCTTC
CASSLAPTGGNNEQFF
>12|TRBV5-4|many|TRBD2|TRBJ2-7
TGTGCCAGCAGCTCGGGGGGCTACGAGCAGTACTTC
CASSSGGYEQYF
>16|TRBV19|-|TRBD2|TRBJ2-1
TGTGCCACCTCGGGACTAGCGGGGACCACCTACAATGAGCAGTTCTTC
CATSGLAGTTYNEQFF
>16|TRBV5-4|-|TRBD2|TRBJ2-3
TGTGCCAGCAGCGTCCTTAGCGGGGGGGGCCCAGATACGCAGTATTTT
CASSVLSGGGPDTQYF
>13|TRBV18|few|-|TRBJ2-5
TGTGCCAGCTCACTCAATGGAGAAGAGACCCAGTACTTC
CASSLNGEETQYF
>11|TRBV29-1|once|-|TRBJ1-2
TGCAGCGTCTTTACAGCTTTTGGCTACACCTTC
CSVFTAFGYTF
>14|TRBV19|-|-|TRBJ1-4
TGTGCCAGTAGTCGACAGAGAGAAAATGAAAAACTGTTTTTT
CASSRQRENEKLFF